These 28 T cell receptor beta chains were all obtained from the same sample, sequenced in a study of T cells in Graves' hyperthyroidism and ophthalmopathy. RNA transcripts provided the source from which TCR beta CDR3 regions were amplified. The TCR CDR3 first-round RT-PCR relied on the HTBI primer set. TCRdb reanalysed the multiplex PCR reads using MiXCR and keeps one entry per CDR3 protein. The data contain approximately 420,000 distinct CDR3 sequences, around 15% of them singletons. Sequenced input: blood. The receptor set was obtained from a woman aged 18-29 years with Graves' hyperthyroidism.

In its sample, this clonotype was seen many times. This chain joins TRBV6-1 and TRBJ1-4; D gene uncertain. Between the trimmed V and J ends, which lost 4 bases and 10 bases, there was a span of 10 bases. The CDR3 length is 12 residues. Germline CDR1 reads MNHNS; CDR2 reads SASEGT. Here the CDR3 reads CASSAQERKLFF. CDR3 nucleotide sequence: TGTGCCAGCAGTGCCCAAGAGAGAAAACTGTTTTTT.

This clonotype was seen at least ten times. The chain combines TRBV6-2 or TRBV6-3 with TRBJ2-1, with 8 bases matching TRBD2. From germline, CDR1 is MNHEY and CDR2 SVGEGT. V was clipped by 6 bases and J by 6 bases; unmatched bases: 10. This CDR3 is built from 15 residues. CDR3 protein: CASRGIAGLINEQFF. The CDR3, as DNA: TGTGCCAGCAGAGGGATAGCGGGACTCATCAATGAGCAGTTCTTC.

V and J are TRBV3-1 and TRBJ2-7; D is perhaps TRBD1 (5 bases). Germline CDR1 and CDR2: LGHDT and YNNKEL (reference sequence). Deletions cut 3 bases from V and 0 bases from J, with 18 bases between. The CDR3 has 17 residues. CDR3 loop: CASSHLTRAPSSYEQYF. CDR3 coding DNA: TGTGCCAGCAGCCATCTAACCAGGGCTCCAAGCTCCTACGAGCAGTACTTC.

The sample holds many counts of this clonotype. The chain has TRBV15 and TRBJ2-7; 10 nucleotides match TRBD2. The length of the CDR3 is 14 residues. With 5 bases clipped from V and 3 bases from J, the junction kept 4 bases outside the gene matches. Germline V gene data show CDR1 as LNHNV and CDR2 as YYDKDF (reference sequence). For the CDR3, the DNA is TGTGCCACCAGCTTCACTAGCGGGATCTACGAGCAGTACTTC. It encodes CATSFTSGIYEQYF.

V is TRBV12-3 or TRBV12-4 and J is TRBJ2-1; 7 bases map to TRBD1. The CDR3 covers 16 residues. Trimming cost V 6 bases and J 2 bases; bases outside gene matches: 10. Here the CDR3 DNA reads TGTGCCAGCAGACCATCCCGGGACAGTACCTACAATGAGCAGTTCTTC. Encoded protein: CASRPSRDSTYNEQFF.

This clonotype was seen repeatedly, ten times or more. The chain combines TRBV25-1 with TRBJ2-2; TRBD2 agrees at 13 bases. J gave up 5 bases and V 6 bases, and 3 bases lay outside the gene matches. Germline lookup yields CDR1 MGHDK and CDR2 SYGVNS. This CDR3 region has 15 residues. The CDR3, as DNA: TGTGCCAGCAGACAGACTAGCGGGAGGACCGGGGAGCTGTTTTTT. Protein: CASRQTSGRTGELFF.

About this clonotype itself: A much bigger clone sits one base away, suggesting this may be a read error. Here the CDR3 omits its conserved ending phenylalanine or tryptophan, so a read error is the likely source. The chain employs TRBV30 and TRBJ1-5; D gene uncertain. This CDR3 has 12 amino acids. Trimming took 5 bases from V and 4 from J, leaving 9 bases between them. Germline assignment: CDR1 GTSNPN and CDR2 SVGIG (reference sequence). The CDR3 DNA is TGTGCCTGGGACACCGGGAATCAGCCCCAGCATTCT. Protein sequence: CAWDTGNQPQHS.

The rearrangement links TRBV15 to TRBJ2-7; D ambiguous. Germline CDR1 reads LNHNV; CDR2 reads YYDKDF (reference sequence). Trimming removed 6 bases at V and 1 base at J, with 7 bases between. The CDR3 loop spans 12 amino acids. The DNA of the CDR3 is TGTGCCACCAGAGGCAGTTCCTACGAGCAGTACTTC. Amino acid sequence: CATRGSSYEQYF. The complete variable domain, with remaining parts taken from reference TRBV15 and TRBJ2-7, reads DAMVIQNPRYQVTQFGKPVTLSCSQTLNHNVMYWYQQKSSQAPKLLFHYYDKDFNNEADTPDNFQSRRPNTSFCFLDIRSPGLGDTAMYLCATRGSSYEQYFGPGTRLTVT.

This chain links TRBV12-3 or TRBV12-4 with TRBJ1-2; TRBD1 might be the D (5 bases). This CDR3 is built from 12 residues. With 5 bases removed from V and 8 bases from J, the gap between germline ends came to 12 bases. The CDR3 bases are TGTGCCAGCAGTCCGGGGGGGGGAGGCTACACCTTC. Translation gives CASSPGGGGYTF.

This clonotype was detected only a few times. V is TRBV19 and J is TRBJ2-1, with D possibly matching TRBD1 (6 bases). The V gene lost 4 bases and the J gene lost 7 bases, with 14 bases spanning the gap. The germline gives CDR1 LNHDA, CDR2 SQIVND (reference sequence). This CDR3 is 14 amino acids long. The CDR3, as DNA: TGTGCCAGTAGTACTATAGAAACAGGGAATGAGCAGTTCTTC. Its translation is CASSTIETGNEQFF.

This clonotype was recorded at least ten times. The rearrangement joins TRBV7-2 to TRBJ2-3, with D possibly being TRBD2 (5 bases). This CDR3 is 12 amino acids long. Trimming stripped 6 bases from V and 6 bases from J, with 10 bases between. The V gene's germline CDR1 is SGHTA and CDR2 FQGNSA. As DNA, the CDR3 is TGTGCCAGCAGGCCTTTAGCGGATACGCAGTATTTT. Amino acids: CASRPLADTQYF.

This clonotype turned up a few times. This chain connects TRBV27 to TRBJ1-6; a weak D match, TRBD1 (5 bases). The CDR3 runs 13 residues. The germline V and J ends were trimmed by 3 bases and 10 bases, with 10 bases remaining between them. Per the germline V gene, CDR1 is MNHEY and CDR2 is SMNVEV (reference sequence). This CDR3 is CASSFGGGSPLHF. CDR3 in DNA: TGTGCCAGCAGTTTCGGGGGAGGATCACCCCTCCACTTT.

This clonotype was recorded many times. This chain connects TRBV11-2 to TRBJ2-6; TRBD1 matches 9 bases. The germline V gene has CDR1 SGHAT and CDR2 FQNNGV. This CDR3 spans 17 amino acids. The J segment lost 0 bases and the V segment lost 3 bases, leaving 3 bases of the junction unmatched. The CDR3 loop is CASSLRDRASGANVLTF. The CDR3, as DNA: TGTGCCAGCAGCTTGAGGGACAGGGCCTCTGGGGCCAACGTCCTGACTTTC.

This clonotype was counted ten times or more. The gene calls are TRBV6-6 and TRBJ2-4; a weak D match, TRBD1 (5 bases). Germline V gene data show CDR1 as MNHNY and CDR2 as SVGAGI (reference sequence). The CDR3 covers 18 residues. The germline V and J ends were trimmed by 2 bases and 0 bases, with 17 bases remaining between them. The CDR3 loop reads CASSYGASRSRAKNIQYF. The CDR3, as DNA: TGTGCCAGCAGTTACGGGGCCTCTAGATCTCGAGCCAAAAACATTCAGTACTTC.

This clonotype was counted at least ten times. The gene calls are TRBV15 and TRBJ2-5; D may be TRBD2 (6 bases). The CDR3 has 14 amino acids. Trimming shortened V by 0 bases and J by 5 bases, and 10 bases separated the two germline ends. Germline values: CDR1 LNHNV, CDR2 YYDKDF (reference sequence). The CDR3 loop reads CATSRDSGEETQYF. The CDR3 region has the DNA TGTGCCACCAGCAGAGATTCGGGGGAGGAGACCCAGTACTTC.

The sample holds many counts of this clonotype. The chain couples TRBV5-1 to TRBJ2-7; TRBD1 or TRBD2 may be the D gene (6 bases each). V lost 1 base and J lost 3, with 14 bases in between. This CDR3 has 15 residues. Looked up from germline, CDR1 is SGHRS and CDR2 is YFSETQ. The CDR3 reads CASSLLSGAVYEQYF. The CDR3 region has the DNA TGCGCCAGCAGCTTGTTATCGGGGGCAGTCTACGAGCAGTACTTC.

This chain links TRBV27 with TRBJ2-7, with D possibly TRBD1 on 6 matching bases. Germline V gives CDR1 MNHEY, CDR2 SMNVEV (reference sequence). CDR3 length equals 13 residues. V dropped 4 bases and J dropped 5 bases, with 12 bases sitting between them. This chain's CDR3 is CASSSGVGDEQYF. In nucleotides, the CDR3 is TGTGCCAGCAGTTCAGGGGTGGGCGACGAGCAGTACTTC.

The V call is TRBV2, the J call TRBJ2-5; the match to TRBD2 covers 9 bases. CDR3 length: 15 amino acids. Trimming at V came to 5 bases and at J to 4 bases, leaving 8 bases not matched to a gene. Germline V CDR1 and CDR2: SNHLY, FYNNEI. CDR3 residues: CASSTAGGPRETQYF. DNA for the CDR3: TGTGCCAGCAGTACGGCGGGAGGGCCGAGAGAGACCCAGTACTTC.

This clonotype turned up a few times. The V and J genes are TRBV4-1 and TRBJ1-6; TRBD1 is a possible D gene (5 bases). CDR1 is MGHRA, CDR2 YSYEKL, per germline. The length of the CDR3 is 15 residues. Trimming stripped 0 bases from V and 10 bases from J, with 13 bases between. CDR3 sequence: CASSQDGGGRSPLHF. DNA of the CDR3: TGCGCCAGCAGCCAAGATGGTGGGGGGAGGTCACCCCTCCACTTT.

This clonotype was seen ten or more times. The chain employs TRBV25-1 and TRBJ2-5; TRBD1 agrees at 11 bases. This CDR3 has 15 residues. CDR1 is MGHDK and CDR2 is SYGVNS in the germline V gene. V dropped 6 bases and J dropped 5; count of bases not matched to a gene: 8. CDR3 nucleotides: TGTGCCAGCAGCCGCTGGGACAGGGGGGTGGAGACCCAGTACTTC. This sequence encodes CASSRWDRGVETQYF.

This clonotype was observed many times. This rearrangement joins TRBV20-1 to TRBJ2-7, with D possibly being TRBD2 (5 bases). The CDR3 totals 13 residues. Germline V lookup: CDR1 DFQATT, CDR2 SNEGSKA (reference sequence). V was pared by 5 bases and J by 3 bases, with 14 bases between. CDR3 coding DNA: TGCAGTGCTCGTGGAGGATCGTTCTACGAGCAGTACTTC. Translation: CSARGGSFYEQYF.

This clonotype was seen ten or more times. The gene calls are TRBV5-4 and TRBJ1-2; TRBD1 is a possible D gene (6 bases). The CDR3 sequence is 13 residues long. V lost 4 bases and J 8 bases, leaving 15 bases between the germline ends. CDR1 is SGHNT and CDR2 is YYREEE in the germline V gene (reference sequence). The CDR3 loop reads CASSLTNRDGYTF. The CDR3 nucleotides are TGTGCCAGCAGCCTAACCAACAGGGACGGCTACACCTTC.

This clonotype was seen a handful of times. The V call is TRBV6-1, the J call TRBJ2-5, with D possibly being TRBD2 (5 bases). CDR1 is MNHNS and CDR2 is SASEGT in the germline V gene. CDR3 size: 15 residues. Trimming took 6 bases from V and 2 from J, leaving 16 bases between them. CDR3 region: CASRNGVLEQETQYF. The CDR3 DNA reads TGTGCCAGCAGAAACGGGGTTCTGGAACAAGAGACCCAGTACTTC.

The chain is built from TRBV19 and TRBJ2-1, with a weak D call TRBD1 (6 bases). Per the germline V gene, CDR1 is LNHDA and CDR2 is SQIVND (reference sequence). The CDR3 covers 15 residues. Trimming removed 2 bases at V and 3 bases at J, with 11 bases between. The CDR3 loop reads CASSISTGYYNEQFF. The DNA of the CDR3 is TGTGCCAGTAGTATATCAACAGGGTACTACAATGAGCAGTTCTTC.

This rearrangement joins TRBV20-1 to TRBJ2-1, with 14 bases aligning to TRBD2. The CDR3 loop spans 16 amino acids. V dropped 6 bases and J dropped 4; count of bases not matched to a gene: 8. CDR1 and CDR2 (germline): DFQATT, SNEGSKA (reference sequence). This CDR3 is CSARLAGGPVYNEQFF. Here the CDR3 DNA reads TGCAGTGCCCGACTAGCGGGAGGGCCGGTATACAATGAGCAGTTCTTC.

The table lists this clonotype with many counts. The V call is TRBV20-1, the J call TRBJ1-1; no clear D gene. The germline CDR1 and CDR2 sequences are DFQATT and SNEGSKA (reference sequence). The CDR3 spans 14 residues. Trimming removed 3 bases from V and 6 bases from J, with 17 bases in between. CDR3 protein: CSASRSRDLAEAFF. The CDR3 bases are TGCAGTGCTAGCAGGAGTAGGGATTTGGCTGAAGCTTTCTTT.

At least ten counts were recorded for this clonotype. V and J are TRBV28 and TRBJ2-1; D gene uncertain. Trimming took off 3 bases at V and 6 bases at J, with 6 bases between the two ends. The V gene's germline CDR1 is MDHEN and CDR2 SYDVKM. This CDR3 contains 12 residues. The CDR3 DNA sequence: TGTGCCAGCAGTTTTTTGATCAATGAGCAGTTCTTC. It specifies CASSFLINEQFF.

This clonotype came up a few times. One junction end disagrees with the germline gene, perhaps due to a read error. The J gene is TRBJ2-7, the V gene TRBV4-1, with unresolved D. CDR1 is MGHRA and CDR2 is YSYEKL in the germline V gene. CDR3 size: 16 residues. The CDR3 sequence: CASRQEGSTAYYKQYF. In DNA form, the CDR3 reads TGCGCCAGCAGACAAGAAGGGTCCACTGCCTACTACAAGCAGTACTTC.